Below are 29 T cell receptor beta chains sequenced from a single sample in a study of CD8 T cells in Susac syndrome (dated by TCRdb to between 2018 and 2020). The library came from the immunoSEQ multiplex PCR assay. RNA was extracted with the RNeasy kit and roughly 0.5 to 1 ug was reverse transcribed using random hexamers. Using fastp at Q25 and MiXCR, TCRdb reprocessed the public reads and kept productive beta chains. Every entry covers one CDR3 protein and lists the most common genes and DNA from its rows. The sample table shows around 130,000 distinct CDR3 sequences, and around 85% are seen once. In total, the top ten clones hold more than 0.5% of the sample. Sequenced: CD8+ T cells from PBMCs. These receptors all come from a human donor with multiple sclerosis.

This clonotype was observed a single time. The chain uses TRBV7-9 and TRBJ1-4, with TRBD1 as a possible D gene (5 bases). This CDR3 region has 15 residues. V was cut by 2 bases and J by 2 bases, with 9 bases left in between. CDR1 is SEHNR and CDR2 is FQNEAQ in the germline V gene (reference sequence). CDR3 coding DNA: TGTGCCAGCAGCTTAACAGGCCCCACTAATGAAAAACTGTTTTTT. Amino acid sequence: CASSLTGPTNEKLFF.

V gene TRBV5-1 combines with J gene TRBJ2-7; D is possibly TRBD2 (5 bases). Between the trimmed V and J ends, which lost 4 bases and 5 bases, there was a span of 13 bases. The germline V gene encodes CDR1 SGHRS and CDR2 YFSETQ. This CDR3 is built from 13 residues. Here the CDR3 reads CASSLSNGDEQYF. CDR3 DNA sequence: TGCGCCAGCAGCCTGTCGAACGGGGACGAGCAGTACTTC.

The chain employs TRBV29-1 and TRBJ2-5; D is ambiguous. The germline CDR1 and CDR2 sequences are SQVTM and ANQGSEA. CDR3 length: 15 amino acids. V dropped 0 bases and J dropped 2 bases, with 13 bases sitting between them. The DNA of the CDR3 is TGCAGCGTTGAAGATCGACGGCAGGCGCAAGAGACCCAGTACTTC. As protein: CSVEDRRQAQETQYF.

V is TRBV3-1 and J is TRBJ1-2; D is undetermined. Germline assignment: CDR1 LGHDT and CDR2 YNNKEL (reference sequence). CDR3 length: 12 amino acids. V dropped 0 bases and J dropped 11 bases, with 10 bases sitting between them. The CDR3 sequence: CASSQEGNLYTF. CDR3 DNA sequence: TGTGCCAGCAGCCAAGAAGGGAACCTATACACCTTC. Full variable domain (outside the CDR3, taken from reference TRBV3-1 and TRBJ1-2): DTAVSQTPKYLVTQMGNDKSIKCEQNLGHDTMYWYKQDSKKFLKIMFSYNNKELIINETVPNRFSPKSPDKAHLNLHINSLELGDSAVYFCASSQEGNLYTFGSGTRLTVV.

This clonotype has only one observation. The J gene is TRBJ1-1, the V gene TRBV27; 7 nucleotides match TRBD1. The CDR3 loop spans 13 amino acids. CDR1 is MNHEY and CDR2 is SMNVEV in the germline V gene (reference sequence). Losses at the gene ends were 6 bases for V and 1 base for J; bases not matched to a gene: 2. The CDR3 DNA sequence: TGTGCCAGCAGAAACAGGGGGAACACTGAAGCTTTCTTT. Translated: CASRNRGNTEAFF.

This chain joins TRBV9 and TRBJ2-1; 7 bases are shared with TRBD1. The CDR3 loop spans 16 amino acids. With 0 bases clipped from V and 0 bases from J, the junction kept 3 bases outside the gene matches. CDR1 SGDLS and CDR2 YYNGEE come from the germline V gene. This CDR3 is CASSVDQGDSYNEQFF. The CDR3 DNA follows: TGTGCCAGCAGCGTAGATCAGGGGGACTCCTACAATGAGCAGTTCTTC.

Here the CDR3 reads CASSDGVGGGSYNEQFF. CDR3 nucleotides: TGTGCCAGCAGTGATGGGGTAGGGGGGGGCTCCTACAATGAGCAGTTCTTC. The V call is TRBV25-1, the J call TRBJ2-1, with D tentatively TRBD2 (7 bases). Looked up from germline, CDR1 is MGHDK and CDR2 is SYGVNS. The CDR3 covers 17 residues. V was clipped by 3 bases and J by 0 bases, with 15 bases between them.

This rearrangement joins TRBV13 to TRBJ2-1; TRBD1 might be the D (5 bases). Trimming cost V 3 bases and J 6 bases, with 12 bases left between them. The CDR3 spans 14 residues. Germline V gives CDR1 PRHDT, CDR2 FYEKMQ (reference sequence). The CDR3 bases are TGTGCCAGCAGCTTCCCAGGGCCCCTCAATGAGCAGTTCTTC. Its translation: CASSFPGPLNEQFF.

This clonotype appeared a single time. This sequence joins TRBV5-4 and TRBJ2-1; D is perhaps TRBD1 (6 bases). CDR1 and CDR2 from the germline V gene are SGHNT and YYREEE (reference sequence). The CDR3 covers 15 residues. Trimming shortened V by 4 bases and J by 1 base, and 12 bases separated the two germline ends. CDR3 in amino acids: CASSHRVESYNEQFF. The DNA for the CDR3 is TGTGCCAGCAGCCACAGGGTCGAGTCCTACAATGAGCAGTTCTTC.

This clonotype was detected once. The V gene is TRBV12-3 or TRBV12-4, the J gene TRBJ2-7; tentative D call: TRBD1 (6 bases). Between the trimmed V and J ends, which lost 8 bases and 4 bases, there was a span of 15 bases. This CDR3 region has 13 residues. CDR3 sequence reads: CASALGQPYEQYV. The CDR3 bases are TGTGCCAGCGCCCTAGGACAGCCTTACGAGCAGTACGTC.

The chain uses TRBV7-9 and TRBJ2-7; D tentatively fits TRBD1 or TRBD2 (5 bases each). Per the germline V gene, CDR1 is SEHNR and CDR2 is FQNEAQ (reference sequence). The V gene lost 3 bases and the J gene lost 4 bases, with 16 bases spanning the gap. This CDR3 is 15 amino acids long. DNA for the CDR3: TGTGCCAGCAGCTTCGGGGTAGGGGAAAATTACGAGCAGTACTTC. It translates to CASSFGVGENYEQYF.

This clonotype was observed once. The chain joins TRBV20-1 to TRBJ2-2; the D gene could be TRBD1 or TRBD2 (5 bases each). Between the trimmed V and J ends, which lost 3 bases and 0 bases, there was a span of 14 bases. CDR1 DFQATT and CDR2 SNEGSKA come from the germline V gene (reference sequence). The CDR3 is 16 amino acids. The CDR3: CSARDTSLTNTGELFF. In DNA form, the CDR3 reads TGCAGTGCTAGGGACACTAGTTTGACGAACACCGGGGAGCTGTTTTTT.

V usage is TRBV9 and J usage is TRBJ1-1; 9 positions match TRBD1. Germline V gene sequence: CDR1 SGDLS, CDR2 YYNGEE. The CDR3 runs to 16 residues. The V segment lost 4 bases and the J segment 3 bases; nucleotides outside the gene matches: 10. CDR3 bases: TGTGCCAGCAGCTCGTTTTCCGGGACAGGGTACACTGAAGCTTTCTTT. The encoded protein is CASSSFSGTGYTEAFF. Full variable domain (outside the CDR3, taken from reference TRBV9 and TRBJ1-1): DSGVTQTPKHLITATGQRVTLRCSPRSGDLSVYWYQQSLDQGLQFLIQYYNGEERAKGNILERFSAQQFPDLHSELNLSSLELGDSALYFCASSSFSGTGYTEAFFGQGTRLTVV.

This clonotype was seen a few times. This CDR3 is CAWSVGRGNQPQHF. As DNA, the CDR3 is TGTGCCTGGAGTGTTGGACGGGGCAATCAGCCCCAGCATTTT. The chain employs TRBV30 and TRBJ1-5; D unresolved. V gave up 0 bases and J gave up 2 bases, with 8 bases separating them. CDR3 length: 14 amino acids. The germline V gene encodes CDR1 GTSNPN and CDR2 SVGIG (reference sequence).

The genes are TRBV27 and TRBJ2-7; D unresolved. The V gene lost 6 bases and the J gene lost 7 bases, with 7 bases spanning the gap. From germline, CDR1 is MNHEY and CDR2 SMNVEV (reference sequence). The CDR3 extends over 10 amino acids. This CDR3 reads CASRGREQYF. The DNA of the CDR3 is TGTGCCAGCAGGGGTCGGGAGCAGTACTTC.

This clonotype was recorded only once. The chain combines TRBV19 with TRBJ1-1; 8 positions match TRBD1. The CDR3 sequence is 14 residues long. Germline V gene lookup returns CDR1 LNHDA and CDR2 SQIVND (reference sequence). The V gene end was trimmed by 4 bases and the J gene end by 1 base; junction bases not matched to a gene: 2. This CDR3 is CASSTGTGNTEAFF. The CDR3 nucleotides are TGTGCCAGTAGTACTGGGACAGGGAACACTGAAGCTTTCTTT.

V usage is TRBV7-2 and J usage is TRBJ2-3; 9 bases match TRBD1. Trimming took 3 bases from V and 2 from J; bases not matched to a gene: 3. Per the germline V gene, CDR1 is SGHTA and CDR2 is FQGNSA. This CDR3 region has 15 residues. The CDR3 DNA is TGTGCCAGCAGCTTGTGGGACAGGGTCACAGATACGCAGTATTTT. Amino acids: CASSLWDRVTDTQYF.

The V gene is TRBV27, the J gene TRBJ2-7; TRBD2 matches at 8 bases. The CDR3 length is 14 residues. J lost 2 bases, V lost 3 bases, and 3 bases had no gene match. The germline gives CDR1 MNHEY, CDR2 SMNVEV (reference sequence). The CDR3 protein is CASSLLAGAYEQYV. CDR3 bases: TGTGCCAGCAGTTTGCTAGCGGGCGCCTACGAGCAGTACGTC.

The chain is built from TRBV19 and TRBJ1-4; D may be TRBD1 (6 bases). The length of the CDR3 is 14 residues. CDR1 is LNHDA, CDR2 SQIVND, per germline (reference sequence). Trimming took 6 bases from V and 4 from J, leaving 12 bases between them. The CDR3 DNA is TGTGCCAGTAGAGCTACAGGGATTAATGAAAAACTGTTTTTT. Its translation: CASRATGINEKLFF.

J is TRBJ2-3 and V is TRBV12-3 or TRBV12-4; maybe TRBD2 (6 bases). The V and J ends lost 4 bases and 4 bases respectively, with 12 bases between them. The CDR3 is 14 amino acids. The CDR3 nucleotides read TGTGCCAGCAGTTGGACGGGAGCGGCAGATACGCAGTATTTT. This encodes CASSWTGAADTQYF.

The CDR3 DNA reads TGTGCCAGCAGTTTTCCTACAGGGGGCGATACGCAGTATTTT. This translates into CASSFPTGGDTQYF. The chain recombines TRBV28 with TRBJ2-3; 9 bases map to TRBD1. CDR1 and CDR2 (germline): MDHEN, SYDVKM. Trimming cost V 3 bases and J 6 bases; bases outside gene matches: 4. This CDR3 is 14 amino acids long. Looking up the rest from reference TRBV28 and TRBJ2-3 gives the full variable domain: DVKVTQSSRYLVKRTGEKVFLECVQDMDHENMFWYRQDPGLGLRLIYFSYDVKMKEKGDIPEGYSVSREKKERFSLILESASTNQTSMYLCASSFPTGGDTQYFGPGTRLTVL.

CDR3 DNA sequence: TGTGCCAGCAGCTACGGGGAAGGCACCGGGGAGCTGTTTTTT. It specifies CASSYGEGTGELFF. J is TRBJ2-2 and V is TRBV6-5, with a possible D match to TRBD2 (5 bases). The CDR3 is made up of 14 amino acids. Germline CDR1 and CDR2: MNHEY and SVGAGI. V lost 6 bases to trimming and J lost 4 bases, with 12 bases between them.

This clonotype was picked up a small number of times. The V call is TRBV6-1, the J call TRBJ2-7, with D possibly matching TRBD2 (6 bases). V was trimmed by 8 bases and J by 2 bases, leaving 13 bases between them. Per the germline V gene, CDR1 is MNHNS and CDR2 is SASEGT. This CDR3 is built from 13 residues. This chain's CDR3 is CASVSERAYEQYV. In DNA, the CDR3 is TGTGCCAGCGTCAGTGAGCGGGCCTACGAGCAGTACGTC.

The chain joins TRBV15 to TRBJ2-1; 11 nucleotides align to TRBD2. This CDR3 spans 13 amino acids. Germline CDR1 is LNHNV and CDR2 is YYDKDF (reference sequence). The junction had 5 bases not matched to a gene; V was cut back by 8 bases and J by 8 bases. CDR3 protein: CATSSGRIYEQFF. The CDR3 nucleotides are TGTGCCACCTCTAGCGGGAGGATCTATGAGCAGTTCTTC. Based on the CDR3 plus reference TRBV15 and TRBJ2-1, the full variable domain is DAMVIQNPRYQVTQFGKPVTLSCSQTLNHNVMYWYQQKSSQAPKLLFHYYDKDFNNEADTPDNFQSRRPNTSFCFLDIRSPGLGDTAMYLCATSSGRIYEQFFGPGTRLTVL.

This clonotype was picked up one time. V gene TRBV6-2 or TRBV6-3 combines with J gene TRBJ2-1; TRBD2 matches 7 bases. The germline V gene encodes CDR1 MNHEY and CDR2 SVGEGT. The CDR3 loop spans 14 amino acids. The ends lost 5 bases at V and 5 bases at J; junction bases unmatched: 6. The CDR3: CASSISGGNNEQFF. As DNA, the CDR3 is TGTGCCAGCAGTATATCGGGGGGAAACAATGAGCAGTTCTTC.

This clonotype has more than one count but fewer than ten. The chain employs TRBV7-9 and TRBJ2-7, with 8 bases fitting TRBD1. There are 12 residues in the CDR3. CDR1 and CDR2 (germline): SEHNR, FQNEAQ (reference sequence). Losses at the gene ends were 5 bases for V and 7 bases for J; bases not matched to a gene: 4. In DNA form, the CDR3 reads TGTGCCAGCAGCCCGGACAGGGAGGAGCAGTACTTC. Its translation: CASSPDREEQYF.

V usage is TRBV30 and J usage is TRBJ2-2; no clear D. This CDR3 is built from 13 residues. V was trimmed by 0 bases and J by 5 bases, leaving 7 bases between them. The germline V gene encodes CDR1 GTSNPN and CDR2 SVGIG (reference sequence). The CDR3 is CAWSVSATGELFF. The DNA of the CDR3 is TGTGCCTGGAGTGTCTCCGCGACCGGGGAGCTGTTTTTT. Together with reference TRBV30 and TRBJ2-2, the CDR3 gives the full variable domain: SQTIHQWPATLVQPVGSPLSLECTVEGTSNPNLYWYRQAAGRGLQLLFYSVGIGQISSEVPQNLSASRPQDRQFILSSKKLLLSDSGFYLCAWSVSATGELFFGEGSRLTVL.

There are a few counts of this clonotype. This chain connects TRBV20-1 to TRBJ2-7, with 7 bases matching TRBD1. CDR1 DFQATT and CDR2 SNEGSKA come from the germline V gene (reference sequence). The V segment lost 0 bases and the J segment 7 bases; nucleotides outside the gene matches: 15. The CDR3 runs to 16 residues. The CDR3 nucleotides are TGCAGTGCTAGAGATTCGATCCGACAGGGAGTGGGGGAGCAGTACTTC. Translating it yields CSARDSIRQGVGEQYF.

V and J are TRBV3-1 and TRBJ1-2, with 7 nucleotides matching TRBD1. Germline V gives CDR1 LGHDT, CDR2 YNNKEL (reference sequence). The CDR3 runs to 14 residues. V trimming: 5 bases; J trimming: 2 bases; junction bases outside the gene matches: 5. Here the CDR3 DNA reads TGTGCCAGCAGCTACGGACAGGCCAACTATGGCTACACCTTC. Translating it yields CASSYGQANYGYTF. The entire variable domain, with the rest obtained from reference TRBV3-1 and TRBJ1-2, is as follows: DTAVSQTPKYLVTQMGNDKSIKCEQNLGHDTMYWYKQDSKKFLKIMFSYNNKELIINETVPNRFSPKSPDKAHLNLHINSLELGDSAVYFCASSYGQANYGYTFGSGTRLTVV.